This TCR beta chain was captured by sequencing in a study of T cells in Graves' hyperthyroidism and ophthalmopathy. For the study at large: Peripheral blood collection took place at initial diagnosis, before any treatment. The study's findings and limits: The model foresaw ophthalmopathy a median about 6.1 months prior to onset.

TCR beta CDR3 sequences were amplified from RNA transcripts. Primed by the HTBI set, a first-round RT-PCR was run on the TCR CDR3. Using its own MiXCR run on the multiplex PCR reads, TCRdb lists one record per CDR3 protein. The repertoire holds a few hundred thousand distinct CDR3 sequences, with 13% to 15% as singletons. Among the patients, aged 18 to 65, hyperthyroidism was newly diagnosed and had lasted under 2 months. The table lists this clonotype with many counts. Its antigen is not known. The CDR3 is 18 amino acids. CDR1 SGHRS and CDR2 YFSETQ come from the germline V gene. The junction had 14 bases not matched to a gene; V was cut back by 2 bases and J by 5 bases.

Sequencing was performed on blood. This receptor was obtained from a woman aged 50 to 65 with Graves' hyperthyroidism that later progressed to Graves' ophthalmopathy. The chain carries TRBV5-1 and TRBJ2-3, with 10 bases that match TRBD2. The CDR3 nucleotides read TGCGCCAGCAGCTTCACCGAAACTAGCGGGACGGGAGGAGATACGCAGTATTTT. Translation: CASSFTETSGTGGDTQYF.